The entry below gives a single T cell receptor (beta chain) sequence along with its context. The germline gives CDR1 LNHDA, CDR2 SQIVND (reference sequence). This CDR3 has 15 residues. Trimming removed 3 bases from V and 7 bases from J; junction bases left unmatched: 6. The whole isolated RNA underwent reverse transcription, so sequencing captured expressed TCRB transcripts. Repertoires were generated with immunoSEQ multiplex PCR, while TCRdb's copy carries only in-frame clones and drops some. This sample has 30,000 to 45,000 clones, with 50% to 75% found just once. This entry is derived from a study of beta chain features in type 1 diabetes.

Sequencing was done on a sample of Tregs from blood. The chain carries TRBV19 and TRBJ2-1; 10 bases match TRBD2. The clonotype was recovered from a woman aged 25 to 39 in good health. CDR3 residues: CASSMMVAGGNEQFF. CDR3 DNA sequence: TGTGCCAGTAGTATGATGGTAGCGGGAGGAAATGAGCAGTTCTTC. The whole variable domain, remainder taken from reference TRBV19 and TRBJ2-1, is DGGITQSPKYLFRKEGQNVTLSCEQNLNHDAMYWYRQDPGQGLRLIYYSQIVNDFQKGDIAEGYSVSREKKESFPLTVTSAQKNPTAFYLCASSMMVAGGNEQFFGPGTRLTVL.